The text below deals with one T cell receptor beta chain. A second PCR of 7 to 11 cycles used a sample-barcoded 5' primer and a J-beta primer mix. TCRdb processed the 5' RACE reads anew with MiXCR; each CDR3 protein has one entry. The sample carries 800,000 or so distinct CDR3 sequences, under 80% recorded once. CDR3 length: 15 amino acids. Between the trimmed V and J ends, which lost 5 bases and 5 bases, there was a span of 20 bases. The germline gives CDR1 GTSNPN, CDR2 SVGIG (reference sequence). The sample is drawn from a study of blood T cells in healthy people across ages. The genes are TRBV30 and TRBJ2-3; possible D gene TRBD2, 7 bases. This TCR was sampled from a young man in good health. The sequenced material came from blood. This chain's CDR3 is CAWRLRGGRGDTQYF. Here the CDR3 DNA reads TGTGCCTGGCGGCTTAGGGGGGGGCGGGGAGATACGCAGTATTTT.